This entry concerns a single T cell receptor (beta chain). Its antigen is unidentified. Free of recent acute infections or vaccinations, the donors were healthy HIV-negative adults. Samples underwent the assay at deep level. TCRdb keeps only in-frame clones here, not all; method: immunoSEQ multiplex PCR. Counted here are roughly 500,000 clones, 79% occurring once; the ten biggest clones make up approximately 13%. This specimen comes from a study of shared clonotypes between healthy human individuals. Notes on the study in general: Donor scarcity curtailed the genetic and exposure-history diversity represented herein.

The CDR3 totals 18 residues. The rearrangement uses TRBV5-2 and TRBJ2-1; the D call TRBD2 from the table was never checked on the DNA. TRBV5-2 is an annotated pseudogene. The TCR was taken from a woman aged 40 to 50 in good health. Some clones in this sample may be carry-over from other donors' samples. Sequences were obtained from PBMCs. The CDR3 reads CASSRGLAGGVSYNEQFF. CDR3 sequence (DNA): TGCGCCAGCAGCAGAGGACTAGCGGGAGGGGTTTCCTACAATGAGCAGTTCTTC.